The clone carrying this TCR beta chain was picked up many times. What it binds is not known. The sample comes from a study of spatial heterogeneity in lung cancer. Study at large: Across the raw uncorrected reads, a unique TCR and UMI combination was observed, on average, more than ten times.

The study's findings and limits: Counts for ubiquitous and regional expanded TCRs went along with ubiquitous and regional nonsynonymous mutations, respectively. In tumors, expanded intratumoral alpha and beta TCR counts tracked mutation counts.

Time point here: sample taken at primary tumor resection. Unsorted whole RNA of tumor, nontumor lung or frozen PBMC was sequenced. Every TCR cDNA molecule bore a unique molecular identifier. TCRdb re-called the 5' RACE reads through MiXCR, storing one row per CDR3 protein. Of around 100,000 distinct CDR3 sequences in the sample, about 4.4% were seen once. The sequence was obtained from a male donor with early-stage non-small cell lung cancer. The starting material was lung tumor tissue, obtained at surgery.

CDR3: CSAIDRGGTDTQYF. The CDR3 coding sequence is TGCAGTGCGATCGACAGGGGAGGCACAGATACGCAGTATTTT. The gene calls are TRBV20-1 and TRBJ2-3; 8 bases align to TRBD1. The length of the CDR3 is 14 residues. The germline V gene has CDR1 DFQATT and CDR2 SNEGSKA (reference sequence). Trimming at V came to 6 bases and at J to 1 base, leaving 6 bases not matched to a gene.